This T cell receptor (beta chain) was identified during a study of blood T cell repertoires in COVID-19. Study in general: The United States, Italy and Spain provided the acute and convalescent COVID-19 samples. From T cells, B-cell-depleted T cells, or PBMCs came the material, which was cDNA or gDNA.

Notes on this clone: The junction departs from the called germline gene at one end, perhaps through a read error.

The CDR3 runs to 15 residues. Germline lookup yields CDR1 SSHAT and CDR2 FNYEAQ (reference sequence). As handled by the study authors: Estimation of nucleated cell counts relied on the amplification of reference gene primers. Generated by immunoSEQ multiplex PCR, the TCRdb table keeps only in-frame clones and is missing some. Clonal size and the V and J genes are those of that table, whereas D and trimming came from the DNA. The data hold 95,000 to 150,000 clones, with approximately 82% observed a single time. The sequence was collected from a woman between 45 and 65 years old with acute or convalescent COVID-19. This chain links TRBV7-7 with TRBJ2-5, with D unresolved. Sequencing input: peripheral blood. This CDR3 reads CASKVGAGNLETQYF. CDR3 DNA sequence: TGTGCTAGCAAGGTCGGAGCTGGAAATCTAGAGACCCAGTACTTC. Full variable domain (rest looked up from reference TRBV7-7 and TRBJ2-5): GAGVSQSPRYKVTKRGQDVTLRCDPISSHATLYWYQQALGQGPEFLTYFNYEAQPDKSGLPSDRFSAERPEGSISTLTIQRTEQRDSAMYRCASKVGAGNLETQYFGPGTRLLVL.